The clone carrying this T cell receptor (beta chain) was observed a handful of times. Its antigen is not identified. These data belong to a study of response to subunit inactivated influenza vaccine. Overall study results and limits: Researchers suggested that each seasonal influenza vaccination recruits few new T cells.

This CDR3 is built from 17 residues. Germline lookup yields CDR1 LGHDT and CDR2 YNNKEL (reference sequence). V was trimmed by 0 bases and J by 1 base, leaving 14 bases between them. One entry per CDR3 protein results from TCRdb running MiXCR on the RT-PCR reads. The table shows about 500,000 distinct CDR3 sequences, with approximately 12% occurring only once. This clonotype was obtained from a man aged 45-60 years who received an inactivated influenza vaccine. This chain links TRBV3-1 with TRBJ2-3; possible D gene TRBD2, 6 bases. The source material was PBMCs from blood, sampled roughly 46 days after vaccination. The CDR3 region is CASSQDLRRGGTDTQYF. DNA for the CDR3: TGTGCCAGCAGCCAAGATCTTAGGCGGGGTGGCACAGATACGCAGTATTTT.